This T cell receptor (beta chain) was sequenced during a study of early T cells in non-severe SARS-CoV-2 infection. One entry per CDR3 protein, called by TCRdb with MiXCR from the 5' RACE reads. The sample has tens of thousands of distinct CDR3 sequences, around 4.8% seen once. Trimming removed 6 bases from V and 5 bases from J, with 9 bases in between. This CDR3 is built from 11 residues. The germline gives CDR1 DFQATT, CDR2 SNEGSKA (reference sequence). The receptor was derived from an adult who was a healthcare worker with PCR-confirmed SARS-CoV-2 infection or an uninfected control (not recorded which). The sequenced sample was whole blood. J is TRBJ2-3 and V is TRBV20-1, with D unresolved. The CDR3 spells CSASPVDTQYF. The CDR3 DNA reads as TGCAGTGCCAGCCCGGTAGATACGCAGTATTTT.